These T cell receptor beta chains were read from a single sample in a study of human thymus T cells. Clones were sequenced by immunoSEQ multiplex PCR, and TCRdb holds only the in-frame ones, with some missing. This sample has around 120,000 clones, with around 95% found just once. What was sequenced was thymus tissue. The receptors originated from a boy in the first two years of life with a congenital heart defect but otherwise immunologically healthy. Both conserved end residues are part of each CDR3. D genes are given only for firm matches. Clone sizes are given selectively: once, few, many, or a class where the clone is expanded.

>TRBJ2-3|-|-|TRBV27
TGTGCCAGCAGTCCTGGGGCTCCTTCTAGCACAGATACGCAGTATTTT
CASSPGAPSSTDTQYF
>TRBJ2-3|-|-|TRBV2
TGTGCCAGCAGTGATCGGTCTCAGGGGCGCGGCACAGATACGCAGTATTTT
CASSDRSQGRGTDTQYF
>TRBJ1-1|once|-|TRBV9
TGTGCCAGCAGCGTAGTCGGGGGGCCGGAATCTGAAGCTTTCTTT
CASSVVGGPESEAFF
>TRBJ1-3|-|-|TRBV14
TGTGCCAGCAGCCAAGATCAGGGGTTCTCTGGAAACACCATATATTTT
CASSQDQGFSGNTIYF
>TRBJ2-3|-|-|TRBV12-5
TGTGCTAGTGGTTTGAACGAGGAGAGCACAGATACGCAGTATTTT
CASGLNEESTDTQYF
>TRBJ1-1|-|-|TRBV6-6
TGTGCCAGCAGTGACCGGACAGTTCTCAACACTGAAGCTTTCTTT
CASSDRTVLNTEAFF
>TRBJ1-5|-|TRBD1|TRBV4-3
TGCGCCAGCAGCCCCGCCGTGGCCGCGACAGGGGGGGTCGATCAGCCCCAGCATTTT
CASSPAVAATGGVDQPQHF
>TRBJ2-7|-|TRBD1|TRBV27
TGTGCCAGCAGTTCCCGGACAGGGAATTACGAGCAGTACTTC
CASSSRTGNYEQYF
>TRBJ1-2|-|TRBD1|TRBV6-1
TGTGCCAGCAGACTTACAGGGGGCGCCCACTATGGCTACACCTTC
CASRLTGGAHYGYTF
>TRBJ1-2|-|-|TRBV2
TGTGCCAGCACCCCAGAGGGCTACACCTTC
CASTPEGYTF
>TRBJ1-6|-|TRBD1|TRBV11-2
TGTGCCAGCAGCTTAGGGATCGGGACAGCCTATAATTCACCCCTCCACTTT
CASSLGIGTAYNSPLHF
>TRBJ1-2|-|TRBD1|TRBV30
TGTGCCTGGAGCGGGCAGGGGGACGGCTACACCTTC
CAWSGQGDGYTF
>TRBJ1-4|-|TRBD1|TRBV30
TGTGCCTGGAGTGCAAAGGTTGGGGGACAGGGGGCAATTAATGAAAAACTGTTTTTT
CAWSAKVGGQGAINEKLFF
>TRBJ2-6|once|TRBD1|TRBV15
TGTGCCACCTCGGACAGGGGCCACGTCCTGACTTTC
CATSDRGHVLTF
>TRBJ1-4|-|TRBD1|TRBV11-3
TGTGCCAGCAGCCCTGGGACAGGGAAAAATGAAAAACTGTTTTTT
CASSPGTGKNEKLFF
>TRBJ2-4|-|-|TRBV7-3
TGTGCCAGCAGCTTGAACGGCCCTACCCAGGGGCCAGCCAAAAACATTCAGTACTTC
CASSLNGPTQGPAKNIQYF
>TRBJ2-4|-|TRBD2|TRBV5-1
TGCGCCAGCAGCTTCGGGGGGAGTGGAAACATTCAGTACTTC
CASSFGGSGNIQYF
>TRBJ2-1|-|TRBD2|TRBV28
TGTGCCAGCAGTAGACTAGCGGGGGTGGATGAGCAGTTCTTC
CASSRLAGVDEQFF
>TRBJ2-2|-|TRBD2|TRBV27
TGTGCCACACATAGCCCCCGCGCTGGACTAGCGGGATCTTTTAACACCGGGGAGCTGTTTTTT
CATHSPRAGLAGSFNTGELFF
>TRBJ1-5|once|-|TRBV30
TGTGCCTGGTCTGACCAATTGCATCAGCCCCAGCATTTT
CAWSDQLHQPQHF
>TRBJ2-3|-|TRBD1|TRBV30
TGTGCCTGGACCCCTGGACAGGGGGGTAGCACAGATACGCAGTATTTT
CAWTPGQGGSTDTQYF
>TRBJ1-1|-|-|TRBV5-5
TGTGCCAGCAGCCCTAAATGGACAGTAAGCATGAACACTGAAGCTTTCTTT
CASSPKWTVSMNTEAFF
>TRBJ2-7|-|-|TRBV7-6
TGTGCCAGCAGCTTAGCTACGGGGGACCCTTCCTACGAGCAGTACTTC
CASSLATGDPSYEQYF
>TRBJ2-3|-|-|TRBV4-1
TGCGCCAGCAGCCAAGTCCGACAGGGAGGGGATACGCAGTATTTT
CASSQVRQGGDTQYF
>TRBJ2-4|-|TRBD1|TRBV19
TGTGCCAGTAGTACCTTACGGGACAGCGATAAAAACATTCAGTACTTC
CASSTLRDSDKNIQYF
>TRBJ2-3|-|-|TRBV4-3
TGCGCCAGCAGCCACTTGGGGGCGCGCACAGATACGCAGTATTTT
CASSHLGARTDTQYF
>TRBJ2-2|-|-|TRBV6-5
TGTGCCAGTAGAGGGCCCACCGGGGAGCTGTTTTTT
CASRGPTGELFF
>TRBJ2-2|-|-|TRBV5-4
TGTGCCAGCAGCCCTGGTCCGGACCGGGAGCTGTTTTTT
CASSPGPDRELFF
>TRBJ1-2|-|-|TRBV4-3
TGCGCCAGCAGCCAAGGCACGGGCGACTATGGCTACACCTTC
CASSQGTGDYGYTF
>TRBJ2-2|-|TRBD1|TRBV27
TGTGCCAGCAGTTTACCAGGGGGCGGGGAGCTGTTTTTT
CASSLPGGGELFF
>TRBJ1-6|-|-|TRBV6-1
TGTGCCAGCAGTGAAGTTAGGGGTTTGGATAATTCACCCCTCCACTTT
CASSEVRGLDNSPLHF
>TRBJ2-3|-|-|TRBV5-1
TGCGCCAGCAGCTTGGCGTCCAGGGCGGGCACAGATACGCAGTATTTT
CASSLASRAGTDTQYF
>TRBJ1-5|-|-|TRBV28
TGTGCCACGAAGGGGAGCAATCAGCCCCAGCATTTT
CATKGSNQPQHF
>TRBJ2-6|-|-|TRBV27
TGTGCCAGCAGTCCTATTCCCTTAGACGGAACTGGGGCCAACGTCCTGACTTTC
CASSPIPLDGTGANVLTF
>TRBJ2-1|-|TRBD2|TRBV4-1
TGCGCCAGCAGCCAAGATGATCGGCTAGCGGATTACAATGAGCAGTTCTTC
CASSQDDRLADYNEQFF
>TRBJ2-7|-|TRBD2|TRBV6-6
TGTGCCAGCAGCCCGGGACTAGCAACCTACGAGCAGTACTTC
CASSPGLATYEQYF
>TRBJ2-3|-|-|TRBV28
TGTGCCAGCAACCTTAGGAAGGGGCACACAGATACGCAGTATTTT
CASNLRKGHTDTQYF
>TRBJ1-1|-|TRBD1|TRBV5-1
TGCGCCAGCAGCTGCTCCCCTCGGGACAGGGAGACTGAAGCTTTCTTT
CASSCSPRDRETEAFF
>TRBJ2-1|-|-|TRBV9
TGTGCCAGCAGCGTAGAGTCCAGCCTTGTAAATGAGCAGTTCTTC
CASSVESSLVNEQFF
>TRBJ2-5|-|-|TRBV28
TGTGCCAGCAGTTTGGCCCGACAGGCCCTAGAGACCCAGTACTTC
CASSLARQALETQYF
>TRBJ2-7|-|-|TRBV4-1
TGCGCCAGCAGCCCCCGGGACGCGGACCCCAGGCGCGAGCAGTACTTC
CASSPRDADPRREQYF
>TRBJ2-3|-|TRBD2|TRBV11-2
TGTGCCAGCAGCTTAGGCCCCCTTCCTAGCGGGTACACAGATACGCAGTATTTT
CASSLGPLPSGYTDTQYF
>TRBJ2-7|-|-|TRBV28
TGTGCCAGCAGTTTTCATGACAGGCACTACGAGCAGTACTTC
CASSFHDRHYEQYF